This T cell receptor beta chain was obtained from a study of OX40 agonist ivuxolimab in advanced cancers. Data came from immunoSEQ multiplex PCR; TCRdb stores just in-frame clones and leaves some out. The sample gives about 18,000 clones, 84% of which show up once; 35% to 55% is in the top ten. This clone has more than one count but fewer than ten. Blood was sampled at baseline, cycle 4 day 1, and cycle 7 day 1. The CDR3 is 15 residues long. Germline-derived CDR1 and CDR2 are SEHNR and FQNEAQ (reference sequence). Unmatched junction bases numbered 4, after V lost 4 bases and J lost 1 base. The chain has TRBV7-9 and TRBJ1-5; 7 nucleotides agree with TRBD1. The receptor comes from an adult with an advanced solid tumor such as melanoma, head and neck, liver or kidney cancer. The material sequenced was CD4+ or CD8+ T cells sorted from blood, taken in a trial of the OX40 agonist ivuxolimab. The CDR3 DNA sequence: TGTGCCAGCAGCTACACAGGGGCGAGCAATCAGCCCCAGCATTTT. It yields the protein CASSYTGASNQPQHF.